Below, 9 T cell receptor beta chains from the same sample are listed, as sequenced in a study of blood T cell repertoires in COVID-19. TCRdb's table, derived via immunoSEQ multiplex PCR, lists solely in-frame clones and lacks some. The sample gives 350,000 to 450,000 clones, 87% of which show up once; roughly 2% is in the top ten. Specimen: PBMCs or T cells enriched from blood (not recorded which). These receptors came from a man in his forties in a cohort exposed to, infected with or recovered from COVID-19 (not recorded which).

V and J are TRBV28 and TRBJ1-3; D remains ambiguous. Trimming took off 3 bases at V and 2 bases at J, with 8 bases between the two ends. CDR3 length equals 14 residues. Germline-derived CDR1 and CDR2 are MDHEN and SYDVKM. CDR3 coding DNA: TGTGCCAGCAGTTTCCCAAGCACTGGAAACACCATATATTTT. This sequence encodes CASSFPSTGNTIYF.

CDR3 residues: CASSVVPTRAEQYF. In nucleotides, the CDR3 is TGTGCCAGCAGCGTAGTGCCCACTCGTGCCGAGCAGTACTTC. This sequence joins TRBV9 and TRBJ2-7; D not certain. Germline lookup yields CDR1 SGDLS and CDR2 YYNGEE. The V end lost 0 bases, the J end lost 6 bases, and 13 bases lay between the germline ends. CDR3 length equals 14 residues.

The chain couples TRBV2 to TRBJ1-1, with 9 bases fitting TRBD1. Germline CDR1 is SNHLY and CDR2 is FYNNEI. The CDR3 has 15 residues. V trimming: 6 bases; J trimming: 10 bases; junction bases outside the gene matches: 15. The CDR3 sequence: CASSLNRGRESAAFF. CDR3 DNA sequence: TGTGCCAGCAGCCTCAACAGGGGGCGAGAGTCGGCAGCTTTCTTT. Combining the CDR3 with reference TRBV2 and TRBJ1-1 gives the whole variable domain EPEVTQTPSHQVTQMGQEVILRCVPISNHLYFYWYRQILGQKVEFLVSFYNNEISEKSEIFDDQFSVERPDGSNFTLKIRSTKLEDSAMYFCASSLNRGRESAAFFGQGTRLTVV.

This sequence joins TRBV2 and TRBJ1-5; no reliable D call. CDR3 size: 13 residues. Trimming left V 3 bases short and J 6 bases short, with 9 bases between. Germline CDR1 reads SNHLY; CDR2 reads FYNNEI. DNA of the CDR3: TGTGCCAGCAGTGACCAGATCAGTCAGCCCCAGCATTTT. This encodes CASSDQISQPQHF.

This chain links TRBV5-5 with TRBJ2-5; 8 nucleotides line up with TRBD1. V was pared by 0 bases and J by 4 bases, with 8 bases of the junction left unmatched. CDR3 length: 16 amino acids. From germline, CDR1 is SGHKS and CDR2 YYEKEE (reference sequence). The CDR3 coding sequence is TGTGCCAGCAGCTTGGCGGGGCAGGGGGCTATAGAGACCCAGTACTTC. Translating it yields CASSLAGQGAIETQYF.

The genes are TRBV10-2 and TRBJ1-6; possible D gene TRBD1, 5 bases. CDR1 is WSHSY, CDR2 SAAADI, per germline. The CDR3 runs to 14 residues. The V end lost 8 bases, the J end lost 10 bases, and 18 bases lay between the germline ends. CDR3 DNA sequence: TGCGCCAGCGGGGGACTTTTGGAGGGATCACCCCTCCACTTT. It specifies CASGGLLEGSPLHF.

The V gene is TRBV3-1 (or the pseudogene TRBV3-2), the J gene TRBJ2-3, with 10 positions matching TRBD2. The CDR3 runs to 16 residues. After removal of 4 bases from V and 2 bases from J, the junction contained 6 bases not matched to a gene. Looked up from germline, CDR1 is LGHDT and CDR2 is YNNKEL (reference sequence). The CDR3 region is CASSRSGTSDTDTQYF. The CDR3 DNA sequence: TGTGCCAGCAGCCGCTCCGGGACTAGCGACACAGATACGCAGTATTTT.

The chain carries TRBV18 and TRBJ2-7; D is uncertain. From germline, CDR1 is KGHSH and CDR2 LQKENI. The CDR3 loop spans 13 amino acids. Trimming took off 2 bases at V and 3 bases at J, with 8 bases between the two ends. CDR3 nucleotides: TGTGCCAGCTCACCAGTGGCAGACTACGAGCAGTACTTC. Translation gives CASSPVADYEQYF.

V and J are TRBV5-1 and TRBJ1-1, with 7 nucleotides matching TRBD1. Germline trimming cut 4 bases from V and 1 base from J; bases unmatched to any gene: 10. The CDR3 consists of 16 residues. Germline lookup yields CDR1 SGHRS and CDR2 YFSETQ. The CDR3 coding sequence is TGCGCCAGCAGCCGGGGGACAGCTGATCCGAACACTGAAGCTTTCTTT. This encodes CASSRGTADPNTEAFF.